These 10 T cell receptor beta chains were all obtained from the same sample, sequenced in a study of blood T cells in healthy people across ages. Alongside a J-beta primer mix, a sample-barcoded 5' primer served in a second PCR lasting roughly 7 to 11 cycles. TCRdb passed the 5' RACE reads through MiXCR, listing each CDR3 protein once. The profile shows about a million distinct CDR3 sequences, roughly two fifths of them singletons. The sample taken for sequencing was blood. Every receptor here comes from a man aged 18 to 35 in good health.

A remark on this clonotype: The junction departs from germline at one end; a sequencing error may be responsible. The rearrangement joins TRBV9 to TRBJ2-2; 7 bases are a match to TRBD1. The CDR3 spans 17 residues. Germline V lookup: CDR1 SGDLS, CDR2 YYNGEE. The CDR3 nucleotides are TGTGCCAGCAGCGAAAGTTTGGGACAGAAAAACACCAGGGAGCTGTTTTTT. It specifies CASSESLGQKNTRELFF.

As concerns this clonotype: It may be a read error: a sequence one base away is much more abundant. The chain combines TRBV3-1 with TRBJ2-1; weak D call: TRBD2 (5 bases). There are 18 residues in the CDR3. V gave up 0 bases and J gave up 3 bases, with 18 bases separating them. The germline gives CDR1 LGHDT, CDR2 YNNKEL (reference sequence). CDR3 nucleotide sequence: TGTGCCAGCAGCCAAGACACGAGGCCGGGAATAGTCTACAATGAGCAGTTCTTC. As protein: CASSQDTRPGIVYNEQFF.

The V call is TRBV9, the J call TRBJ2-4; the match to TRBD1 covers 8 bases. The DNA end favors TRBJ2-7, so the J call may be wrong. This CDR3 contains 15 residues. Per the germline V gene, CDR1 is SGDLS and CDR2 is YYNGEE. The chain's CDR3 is CASSIEPDRGYEQYF. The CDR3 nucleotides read TGTGCCAGCAGCATAGAGCCTGACAGGGGATACGAGCAGTACTTC.

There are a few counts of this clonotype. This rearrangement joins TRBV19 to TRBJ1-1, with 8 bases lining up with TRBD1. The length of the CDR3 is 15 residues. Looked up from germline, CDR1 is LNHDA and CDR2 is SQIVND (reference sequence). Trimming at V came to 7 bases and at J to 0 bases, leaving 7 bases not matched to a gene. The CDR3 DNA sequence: TGTGCCAGTAATGTGGACAGGGATTTGAACACTGAAGCTTTCTTT. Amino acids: CASNVDRDLNTEAFF.

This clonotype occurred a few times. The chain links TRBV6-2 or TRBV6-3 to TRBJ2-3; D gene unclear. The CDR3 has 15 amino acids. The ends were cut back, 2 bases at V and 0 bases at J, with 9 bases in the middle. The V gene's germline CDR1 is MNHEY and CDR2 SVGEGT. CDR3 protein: CASSYRRPSTDTQYF. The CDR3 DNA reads TGTGCCAGCAGTTACCGCCGACCTAGCACAGATACGCAGTATTTT.

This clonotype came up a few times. The CDR3 here is CASSPPHQPQHF. The DNA of the CDR3 is TGTGCCAGCAGCCCCCCACATCAGCCCCAGCATTTT. The chain is built from TRBV7-2 and TRBJ1-5; no firm D call. This CDR3 has 12 amino acids. V lost 5 bases and J lost 5, with 7 bases in between. CDR1 and CDR2 from the germline V gene are SGHTA and FQGNSA.

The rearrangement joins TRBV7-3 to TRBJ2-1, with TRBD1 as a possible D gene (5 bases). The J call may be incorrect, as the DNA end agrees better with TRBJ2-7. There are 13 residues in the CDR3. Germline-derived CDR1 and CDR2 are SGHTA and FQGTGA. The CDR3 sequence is CASSLRVGHEQYF. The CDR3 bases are TGTGCCAGCAGCTTAAGAGTGGGGCATGAGCAGTACTTC.

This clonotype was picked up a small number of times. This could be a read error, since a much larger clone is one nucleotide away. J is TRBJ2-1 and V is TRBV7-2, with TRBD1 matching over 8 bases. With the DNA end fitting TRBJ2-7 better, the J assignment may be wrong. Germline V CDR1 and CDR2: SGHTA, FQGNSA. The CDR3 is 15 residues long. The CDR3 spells CASSRQGSSYNEQYF. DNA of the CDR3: TGTGCCAGCAGCCGACAGGGGAGCTCCTACAATGAGCAGTACTTC.

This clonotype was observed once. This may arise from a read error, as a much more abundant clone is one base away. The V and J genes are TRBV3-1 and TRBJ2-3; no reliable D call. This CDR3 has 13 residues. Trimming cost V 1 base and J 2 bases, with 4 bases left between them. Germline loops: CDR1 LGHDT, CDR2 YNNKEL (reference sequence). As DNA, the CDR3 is TGTGCCAGCAGCCAAGCGGTCACAGATACGCAGTATTTT. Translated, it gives CASSQAVTDTQYF.

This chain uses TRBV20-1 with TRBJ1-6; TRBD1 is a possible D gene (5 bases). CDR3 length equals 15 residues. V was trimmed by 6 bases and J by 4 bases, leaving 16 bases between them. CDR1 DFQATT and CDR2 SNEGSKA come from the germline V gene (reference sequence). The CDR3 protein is CSAKLGGNYNSPLHF. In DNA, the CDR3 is TGCAGTGCCAAACTTGGGGGGAATTATAATTCACCCCTCCACTTT.